This T cell receptor (beta chain) was recorded in a study of shared clonotypes between healthy human individuals (TCRdb year 2020). For the wider study: The cohort included three men and a couple of women between 18 and 49 years of age. The study deeply sequenced blood TCR repertoires of about 5 healthy adults to estimate repertoire size and the extent of clonotype sharing between individuals. Each donor's leukapheresis produced roughly between roughly 0.85 and 9 billion PBMCs. Libraries were prepared and TCR repertoires were sequenced by different laboratories using diverse techniques, in order to increase sequencing depth and limit assay-specific biases. For each donor, three plates each were used for CD4 naive and CD4 memory, two plates were used for CD8 naive, and one plate was used for CD8 memory.

Points the paper makes about the study in general: Higher generation probabilities were observed for clonotypes shared by all four sorted-subset donors than for non-shared clonotypes. Pairwise subsampling indicated that sequencing depth was expected to affect the degree of clonotype sharing among donors. Sampling was limited to blood, and TCR repertoires in tissue likely differ from TCR repertoires in blood. Incomplete sequencing was indicated by rarefaction of sorted-subset datasets, despite the large sequencing depth. Because the study included a small number of donors, the genetic and exposure-history diversity represented was limited. Naive subsets generally had larger estimated clonotype richness than memory subsets did. When a handful of donors were compared, the shared fraction of clonotypes was roughly 4.8% for naive CD4, over 3% for naive CD8, 2% to 2.5% for memory CD4, and around 0.4% for memory CD8.

Using the deep immunoSEQ assay, multiplex PCR amplified TCR CDR3 regions from genomic DNA. Genomic DNA extracted from each cell subset was distributed evenly over all wells of several immunoSEQ 96-well plates, and each plate served as one replicate. For sorted subsets, each replicate PCR was loaded with approximately 200 ng genomic DNA, equivalent to approximately 33,000 T cell genomes. The purified libraries were quantified using a Qubit 3.0 fluorometer, sized with a Bioanalyzer 2100, and then quantified again using the KAPA Library Quantification kit. Every immunoSEQ 96-well plate was sequenced on a dedicated single-read 150-cycle Illumina NextSeq 550 flow cell. Regarding the original processing steps: Because only junctional sequences without quality scores were contained in the immunoSEQ output, filtering matching that applied to full-length reads could not be performed. To assign V/J genes and CDR3, sequences were annotated against IMGT germline references using PyIR, a Python wrapper for IgBLAST v1.9. Reads with weak V/J assignments (E-value above 1e-6), missing CDR3, stop codons, out-of-frame junctions, or ambiguous translated residues were removed. V3J clonotypes were defined by identical inferred V gene, J gene, and CDR3 amino acid sequence. Percentage overlap between repertoires was computed as shared unique clonotypes divided by the size of the smaller repertoire. Richness of each repertoire was evaluated using RTK rarefaction, the Chao1 estimator, and Recon v2.1 estimates of unobserved clonotypes. Generation probabilities were computed with OLGA for all TCRbeta clonotypes obtained by the gDNA method from several donors. TCRdb provides this immuneACCESS table in a form limited to in-frame rearrangements. Some clones are lacking; in checked studies, under half of them reflect an unresolved V gene, and why the rest are absent is not known. Clonal size and the V and J genes are those of that table, whereas D and trimming came from the DNA. Within this sample are about 590,000 clones, with 95% to 96% of them counted one time only. The ten largest clones represent less than 0.13% of the sample.

The germline V gene (reference sequence) yields WNHNN for CDR1 and SYGVQD for CDR2. V ends up 4 bases short and J 0 bases short, with an unmatched junction base count of 3. From its cysteine to its phenylalanine, the CDR3 spans 18 amino acids. The entry retains the CDR3 DNA only, 54 bases that are in frame from base 1. Remarks on this clone: It lacks a known antigen. No base-level quality is on record; no much larger clone is a single base apart.

CD8 naive samples consisted of CD45RO-negative cells that were positively selected for CCR7, yielding a CD45RA+CCR7+ population without TemRA cells. The donors were healthy, HIV-negative adults who had no recently reported acute infections or vaccinations. Every donor was a Caucasian adult living in Nashville, Tennessee, USA. Blood was collected by leukapheresis, and PBMCs were isolated by Ficoll-Histopaque density gradient centrifugation and then cryopreserved in liquid nitrogen vapor phase. Purity and quantity of every magnetically sorted T cell population were checked by analytical flow cytometry. Genomic DNA was isolated from every sorted fraction and measured by UV absorbance on a Nanodrop 2000c.

The receptor was derived from a woman under 40 in good health. The rearrangement joined TRBV10-1 to TRBJ2-1, and 16 junction bases match TRBD2. Source material: naive CD8+ T cells sorted from blood. The cell subset or site label of this sample denotes: CD45RA+CCR7+. The CDR3 region: CASSGGLAGGSSYNEQFF. The DNA sequence is given as TGCGCCAGCAGTGGGGGACTAGCGGGAGGGTCCTCCTACAATGAGCAGTTCTTC.